Listed here are 5 T cell receptor beta chains from one sample, sequenced in a study of blood T cell repertoires in COVID-19. Sequenced by immunoSEQ multiplex PCR; TCRdb stores in-frame clones only, minus some. The table includes fewer than 400,000 clones, 88% detected once. The sample was PBMCs or T cells enriched from blood (not recorded which). The source of these receptors is a man in his thirties or forties who had recovered from COVID-19.

The rearrangement links TRBV18 to TRBJ2-2, with D unresolved. Trimming removed 1 base at V and 2 bases at J, with 8 bases between. The V gene's germline CDR1 is KGHSH and CDR2 LQKENI. The CDR3 is made up of 15 amino acids. The CDR3 spells CASSPRATNTGELFF. CDR3 DNA sequence: TGTGCCAGCTCACCACGAGCTACTAACACCGGGGAGCTGTTTTTT.

This chain connects TRBV11-2 to TRBJ2-7; TRBD2 agrees at 13 bases. J gave up 2 bases and V 5 bases, and 6 bases lay outside the gene matches. CDR3 length: 16 residues. Germline V gene sequence: CDR1 SGHAT, CDR2 FQNNGV. CDR3 DNA sequence: TGTGCCAGCAGCGGGGCCGGGACTAGCGGGGCCTACGAGCAGTACTTC. Its protein product is CASSGAGTSGAYEQYF. Together with reference TRBV11-2 and TRBJ2-7, the CDR3 gives the full variable domain: EAGVAQSPRYKIIEKRQSVAFWCNPISGHATLYWYQQILGQGPKLLIQFQNNGVVDDSQLPKDRFSAERLKGVDSTLKIQPAKLEDSAVYLCASSGAGTSGAYEQYFGPGTRLTVT.

This chain links TRBV5-1 with TRBJ1-1, with D possibly TRBD1 on 6 matching bases. Per the germline V gene, CDR1 is SGHRS and CDR2 is YFSETQ. Trimming removed 4 bases from V and 7 bases from J, with 17 bases in between. This CDR3 spans 14 amino acids. The CDR3 bases are TGCGCCAGCAGCCTCGGGGGGCGGGTAGATGAAGCTTTCTTT. This sequence encodes CASSLGGRVDEAFF.

This clone has only a few counts. The chain employs TRBV28 and TRBJ2-7, with 7 bases aligning to TRBD1. Unmatched junction bases numbered 7, after V lost 3 bases and J lost 2 bases. Germline CDR1 is MDHEN and CDR2 is SYDVKM. The CDR3 is 15 residues long. The DNA of the CDR3 is TGTGCCAGCAGTTTTGAGGACAGGCCCACCTACGAGCAGTACTTC. Its protein product is CASSFEDRPTYEQYF.

The chain recombines TRBV2 with TRBJ1-6; D is undetermined. Trimming left V 8 bases short and J 5 bases short, with 13 bases between. Germline CDR1 and CDR2: SNHLY and FYNNEI. The CDR3 loop spans 14 amino acids. The CDR3 here is CASRGLRDNSPLHF. Written as DNA, the CDR3 is TGTGCCAGCCGTGGACTGAGAGATAATTCACCCCTCCACTTT. The entire variable domain, with the rest obtained from reference TRBV2 and TRBJ1-6, is as follows: EPEVTQTPSHQVTQMGQEVILRCVPISNHLYFYWYRQILGQKVEFLVSFYNNEISEKSEIFDDQFSVERPDGSNFTLKIRSTKLEDSAMYFCASRGLRDNSPLHFGNGTRLTVT.